This record concerns one T cell receptor beta chain sequence. What it binds is not known. Treatment meaning: oral pan-JAK inhibitor, 5-10 mg twice daily. The CDR3 covers 12 residues. Trimming took off 3 bases at V and 6 bases at J, with 8 bases between the two ends. Germline V lookup: CDR1 KGHSH, CDR2 LQKENI. In each case, RNA was isolated and then reverse transcribed into cDNA as the sequencing template. Some clones are missing from TCRdb's copy, which holds only in-frame ones; the method was immunoSEQ multiplex PCR. The sample yields some 200,000 clones, nearly 60% seen once. This entry is derived from a study of CD8+ T cells in alopecia areata. Broader study findings: The study found tofacitinib significantly decreased scalp clonality and expanded CD8+ clones among the top 100. Many expanded lesional clones persisted in scalp and blood during tofacitinib treatment. Alopecia totalis/universalis scalp especially showed more expanded CD8+ clones than normal scalp. Against the mouse data, patients shared TCRs less clearly, possibly for HLA reasons.

The source is a human donor with alopecia areata. The sequencing here drew on CD4+ T cells sorted from blood, taken at week 24, from a patient treated with tofacitinib. The rearrangement joins TRBV18 to TRBJ1-1; D ambiguous. CDR3 sequence (DNA): TGTGCCAGCTCACCGGTACGGCCTGAAGCTTTCTTT. It is translated as CASSPVRPEAFF.